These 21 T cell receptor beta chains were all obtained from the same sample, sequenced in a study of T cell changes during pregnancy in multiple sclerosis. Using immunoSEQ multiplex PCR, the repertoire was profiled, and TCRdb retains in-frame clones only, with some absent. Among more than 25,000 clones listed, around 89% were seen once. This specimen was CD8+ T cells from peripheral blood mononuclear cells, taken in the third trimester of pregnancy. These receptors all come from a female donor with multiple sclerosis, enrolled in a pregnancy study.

CDR3 loop: CASSYLSRGEQYF. CDR3 coding DNA: TGTGCCAGCAGCTACCTTTCTCGGGGCGAGCAGTACTTC. The chain couples TRBV5-6 to TRBJ2-7, with D possibly TRBD2 on 5 matching bases. Trimming removed 3 bases from V and 6 bases from J, with 13 bases in between. The CDR3 extends over 13 amino acids. Looked up from germline, CDR1 is SGHDT and CDR2 is YYEEEE. Looking up the rest from reference TRBV5-6 and TRBJ2-7 gives the full variable domain: DAGVTQSPTHLIKTRGQQVTLRCSPKSGHDTVSWYQQALGQGPQFIFQYYEEEERQRGNFPDRFSGHQFPNYSSELNVNALLLGDSALYLCASSYLSRGEQYFGPGTRLTVT.

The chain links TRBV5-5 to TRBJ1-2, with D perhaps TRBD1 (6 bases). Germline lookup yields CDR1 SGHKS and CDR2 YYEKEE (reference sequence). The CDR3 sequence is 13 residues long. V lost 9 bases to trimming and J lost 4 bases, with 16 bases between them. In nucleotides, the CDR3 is TGTGCCACCCAATCGACAGGTGGCTATGGCTACACCTTC. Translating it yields CATQSTGGYGYTF.

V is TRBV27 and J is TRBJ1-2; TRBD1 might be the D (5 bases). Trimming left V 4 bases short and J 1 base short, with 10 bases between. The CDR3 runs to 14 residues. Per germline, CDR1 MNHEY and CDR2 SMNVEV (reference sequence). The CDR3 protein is CASSSRGGNYGYTF. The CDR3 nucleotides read TGTGCCAGCAGTTCTAGGGGCGGTAACTATGGCTACACCTTC.

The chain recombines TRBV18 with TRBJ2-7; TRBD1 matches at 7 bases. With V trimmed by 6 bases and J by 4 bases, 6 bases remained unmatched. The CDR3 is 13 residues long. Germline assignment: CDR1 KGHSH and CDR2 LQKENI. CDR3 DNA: TGTGCCAGCTCCCTGGGACAGCCGTACGAGCAGTACTTC. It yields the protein CASSLGQPYEQYF.

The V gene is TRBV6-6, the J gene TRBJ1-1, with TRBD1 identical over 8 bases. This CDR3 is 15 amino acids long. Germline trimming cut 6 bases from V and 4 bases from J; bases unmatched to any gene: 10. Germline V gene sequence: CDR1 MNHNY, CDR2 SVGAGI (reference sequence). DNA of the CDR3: TGTGCCAGCAGCAGTAGGACAGGGATACTCACTGAAGCTTTCTTT. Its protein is CASSSRTGILTEAFF.

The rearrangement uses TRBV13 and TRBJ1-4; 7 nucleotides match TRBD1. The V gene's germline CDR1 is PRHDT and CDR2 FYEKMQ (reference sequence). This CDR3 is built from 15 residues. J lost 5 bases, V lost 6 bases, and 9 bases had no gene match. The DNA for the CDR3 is TGTGCCAGCAGTCTACGACAGGGCCCCAATGAAAAACTGTTTTTT. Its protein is CASSLRQGPNEKLFF.

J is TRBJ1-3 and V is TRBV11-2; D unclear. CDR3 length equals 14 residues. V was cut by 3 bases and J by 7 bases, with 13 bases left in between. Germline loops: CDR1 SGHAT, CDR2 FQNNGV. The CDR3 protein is CASSFRSLANTIYF. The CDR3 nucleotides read TGTGCCAGCAGCTTCAGATCCCTGGCTAACACCATATATTTT.

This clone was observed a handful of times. The CDR3 here is CASTSTGIGGNTIYF. The CDR3, as DNA: TGTGCCAGCACCTCGACAGGGATCGGTGGAAACACCATATATTTT. This chain links TRBV7-6 with TRBJ1-3; 7 bases line up with TRBD1. Germline loops: CDR1 SGHVS, CDR2 FNYEAQ. The CDR3 contains 15 residues. V gave up 7 bases and J gave up 3 bases; unmatched junction bases: 9.

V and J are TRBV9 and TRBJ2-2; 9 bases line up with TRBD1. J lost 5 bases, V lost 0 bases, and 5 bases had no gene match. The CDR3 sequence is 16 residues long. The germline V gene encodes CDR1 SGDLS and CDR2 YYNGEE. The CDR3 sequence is CASSVGGTGSTGELFF. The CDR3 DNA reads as TGTGCCAGCAGCGTAGGAGGGACAGGGTCGACCGGGGAGCTGTTTTTT.

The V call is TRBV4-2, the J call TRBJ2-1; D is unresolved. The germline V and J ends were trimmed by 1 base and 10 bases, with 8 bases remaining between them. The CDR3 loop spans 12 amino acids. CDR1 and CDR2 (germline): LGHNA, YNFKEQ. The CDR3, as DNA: TGTGCCAGCAGCCAAGGTCGTAGCGAGCAGTTCTTC. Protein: CASSQGRSEQFF.

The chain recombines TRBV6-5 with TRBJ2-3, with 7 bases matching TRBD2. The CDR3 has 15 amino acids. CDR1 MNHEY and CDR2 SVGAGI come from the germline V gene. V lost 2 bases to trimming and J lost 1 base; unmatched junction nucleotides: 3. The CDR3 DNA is TGTGCCAGCAGTTACACCACTAGCGGCACAGATACGCAGTATTTT. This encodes CASSYTTSGTDTQYF.

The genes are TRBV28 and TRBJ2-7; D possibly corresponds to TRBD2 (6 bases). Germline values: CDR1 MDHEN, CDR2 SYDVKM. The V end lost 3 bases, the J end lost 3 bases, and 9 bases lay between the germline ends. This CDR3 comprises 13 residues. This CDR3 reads CASSLIGGYEQYF. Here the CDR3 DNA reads TGTGCCAGCAGTTTGATCGGGGGCTACGAGCAGTACTTC.

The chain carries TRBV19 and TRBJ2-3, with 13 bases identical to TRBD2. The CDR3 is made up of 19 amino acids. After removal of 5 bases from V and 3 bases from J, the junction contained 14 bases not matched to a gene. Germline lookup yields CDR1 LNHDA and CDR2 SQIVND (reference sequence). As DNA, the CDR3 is TGTGCCAGTAGTTCCCAACAGGGACTAGCGGGACGGGAAACAGATACGCAGTATTTT. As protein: CASSSQQGLAGRETDTQYF.

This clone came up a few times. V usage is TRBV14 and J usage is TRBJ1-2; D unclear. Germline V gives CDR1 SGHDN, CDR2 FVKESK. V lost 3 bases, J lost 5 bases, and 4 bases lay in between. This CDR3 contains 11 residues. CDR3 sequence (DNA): TGTGCCAGCAGCCAGTCTTATGGCTACACCTTC. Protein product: CASSQSYGYTF.

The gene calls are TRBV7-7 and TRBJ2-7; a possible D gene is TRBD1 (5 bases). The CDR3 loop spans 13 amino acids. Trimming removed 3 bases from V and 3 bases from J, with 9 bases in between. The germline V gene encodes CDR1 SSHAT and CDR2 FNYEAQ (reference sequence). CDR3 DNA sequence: TGTGCCAGCAGCTTTCCAGGGAACTACGAGCAGTACTTC. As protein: CASSFPGNYEQYF. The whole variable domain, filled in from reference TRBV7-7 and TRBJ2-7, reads GAGVSQSPRYKVTKRGQDVTLRCDPISSHATLYWYQQALGQGPEFLTYFNYEAQPDKSGLPSDRFSAERPEGSISTLTIQRTEQRDSAMYRCASSFPGNYEQYFGPGTRLTVT.

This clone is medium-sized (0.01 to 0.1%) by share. For the CDR3, the DNA is TGTGCCAGCAGTAATTACGCGGGCGTCCAAGAGACCCAGTACTTC. Protein product: CASSNYAGVQETQYF. This chain links TRBV6-6 with TRBJ2-5, with D tentatively TRBD2 (5 bases). This CDR3 spans 15 amino acids. V was shortened by 5 bases and J by 1 base, with 14 bases between the two germline ends. Germline lookup yields CDR1 MNHNY and CDR2 SVGAGI (reference sequence).

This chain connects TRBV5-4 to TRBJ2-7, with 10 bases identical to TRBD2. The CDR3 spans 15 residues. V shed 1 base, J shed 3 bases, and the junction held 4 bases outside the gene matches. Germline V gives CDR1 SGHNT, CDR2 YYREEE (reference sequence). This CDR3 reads CASSLPSGGVYEQYF. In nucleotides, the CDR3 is TGTGCCAGCAGCTTGCCGAGCGGGGGGGTCTACGAGCAGTACTTC.

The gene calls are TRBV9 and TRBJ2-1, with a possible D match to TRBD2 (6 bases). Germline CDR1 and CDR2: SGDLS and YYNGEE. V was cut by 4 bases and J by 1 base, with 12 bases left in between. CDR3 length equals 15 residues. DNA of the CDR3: TGTGCCAGCAGCCCACGGGAGAGGTCCTACAATGAGCAGTTCTTC. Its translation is CASSPRERSYNEQFF.

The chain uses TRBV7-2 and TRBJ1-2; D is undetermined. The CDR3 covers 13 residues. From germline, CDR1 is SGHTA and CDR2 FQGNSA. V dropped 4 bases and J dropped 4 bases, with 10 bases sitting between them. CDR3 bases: TGTGCCAGCAGCTCCTTGGCAGGCTATGGCTACACCTTC. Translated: CASSSLAGYGYTF.

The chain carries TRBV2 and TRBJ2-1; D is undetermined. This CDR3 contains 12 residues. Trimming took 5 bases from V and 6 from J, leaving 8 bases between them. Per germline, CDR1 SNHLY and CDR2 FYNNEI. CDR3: CASSPFRNEQFF. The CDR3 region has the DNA TGTGCCAGCAGTCCGTTCCGCAATGAGCAGTTCTTC.

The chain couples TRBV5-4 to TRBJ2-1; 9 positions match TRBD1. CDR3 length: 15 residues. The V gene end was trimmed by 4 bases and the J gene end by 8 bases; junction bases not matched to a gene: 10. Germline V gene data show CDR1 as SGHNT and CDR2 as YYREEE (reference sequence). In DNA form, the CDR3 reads TGTGCCAGCAGCGTCATTACAGGGGGCTTAGATGAGCAGTTCTTC. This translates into CASSVITGGLDEQFF.